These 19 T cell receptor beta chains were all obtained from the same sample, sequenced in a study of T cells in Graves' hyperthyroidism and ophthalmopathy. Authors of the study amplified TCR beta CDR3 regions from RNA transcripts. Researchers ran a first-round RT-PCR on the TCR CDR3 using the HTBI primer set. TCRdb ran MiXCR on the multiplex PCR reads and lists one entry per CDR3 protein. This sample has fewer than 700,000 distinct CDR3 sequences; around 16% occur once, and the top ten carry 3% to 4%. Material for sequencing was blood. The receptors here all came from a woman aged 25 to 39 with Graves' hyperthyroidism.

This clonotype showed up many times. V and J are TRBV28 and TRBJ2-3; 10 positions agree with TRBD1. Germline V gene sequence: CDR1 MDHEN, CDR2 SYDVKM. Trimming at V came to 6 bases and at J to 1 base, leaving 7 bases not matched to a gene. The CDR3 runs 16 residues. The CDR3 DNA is TGTGCCAGCAGCCTTGGGACAGGGGAAGGCACAGATACGCAGTATTTT. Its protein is CASSLGTGEGTDTQYF.

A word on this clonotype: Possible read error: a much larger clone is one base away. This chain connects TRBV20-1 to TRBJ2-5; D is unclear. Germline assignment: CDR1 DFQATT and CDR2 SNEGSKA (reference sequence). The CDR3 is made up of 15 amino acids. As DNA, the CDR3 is TGCAATGCTAGAGACCCTCCGATGTTCCAAGAGACCCAGTACTTC. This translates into CNARDPPMFQETQYF.

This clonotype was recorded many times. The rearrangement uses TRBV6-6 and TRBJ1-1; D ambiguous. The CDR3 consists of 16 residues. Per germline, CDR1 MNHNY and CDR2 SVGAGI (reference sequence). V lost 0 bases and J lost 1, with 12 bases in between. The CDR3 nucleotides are TGTGCCAGCAGTTACTCCTGGACGGCGGGGAACACTGAAGCTTTCTTT. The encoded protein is CASSYSWTAGNTEAFF.

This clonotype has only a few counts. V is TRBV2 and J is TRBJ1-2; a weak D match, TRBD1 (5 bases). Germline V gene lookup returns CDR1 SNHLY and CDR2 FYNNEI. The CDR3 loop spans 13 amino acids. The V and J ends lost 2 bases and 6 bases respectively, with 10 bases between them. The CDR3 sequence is CASSEYEGHGYTF. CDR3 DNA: TGTGCCAGCAGTGAATATGAGGGGCATGGCTACACCTTC. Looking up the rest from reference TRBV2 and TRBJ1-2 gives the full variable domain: EPEVTQTPSHQVTQMGQEVILRCVPISNHLYFYWYRQILGQKVEFLVSFYNNEISEKSEIFDDQFSVERPDGSNFTLKIRSTKLEDSAMYFCASSEYEGHGYTFGSGTRLTVV.

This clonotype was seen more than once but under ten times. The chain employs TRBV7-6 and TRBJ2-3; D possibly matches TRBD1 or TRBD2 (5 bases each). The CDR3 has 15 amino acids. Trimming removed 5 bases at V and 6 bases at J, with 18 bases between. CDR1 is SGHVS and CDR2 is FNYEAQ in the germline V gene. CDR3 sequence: CASSRDPGRGDTQYF. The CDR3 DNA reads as TGTGCCAGCAGCCGGGACCCGGGTCGAGGTGATACGCAGTATTTT. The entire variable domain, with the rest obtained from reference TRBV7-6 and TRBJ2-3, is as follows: GAGVSQSPRYKVTKRGQDVALRCDPISGHVSLYWYRQALGQGPEFLTYFNYEAQQDKSGLPNDRFSAERPEGSISTLTIQRTEQRDSAMYRCASSRDPGRGDTQYFGPGTRLTVL.

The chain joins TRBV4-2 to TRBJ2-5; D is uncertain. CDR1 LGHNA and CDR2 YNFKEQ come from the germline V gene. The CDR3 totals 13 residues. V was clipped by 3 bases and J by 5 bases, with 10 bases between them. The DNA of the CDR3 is TGTGCCAGCAGCCAGGATCTCATGGAGACCCAGTACTTC. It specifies CASSQDLMETQYF.

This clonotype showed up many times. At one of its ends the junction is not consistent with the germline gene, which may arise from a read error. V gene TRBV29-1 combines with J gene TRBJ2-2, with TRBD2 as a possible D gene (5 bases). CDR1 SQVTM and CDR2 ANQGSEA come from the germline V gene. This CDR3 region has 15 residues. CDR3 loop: CSVEGATTNTGELFF. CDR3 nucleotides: TGCAGCGTCGAAGGCGCGACTACGAACACCGGGGAGCTGTTTTTT.

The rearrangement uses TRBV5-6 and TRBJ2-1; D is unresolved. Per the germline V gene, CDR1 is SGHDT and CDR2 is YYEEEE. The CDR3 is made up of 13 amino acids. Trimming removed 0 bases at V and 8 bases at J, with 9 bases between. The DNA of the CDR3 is TGTGCCAGCAGCTTGGGTGGGCTCTATGAGCAGTTCTTC. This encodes CASSLGGLYEQFF.

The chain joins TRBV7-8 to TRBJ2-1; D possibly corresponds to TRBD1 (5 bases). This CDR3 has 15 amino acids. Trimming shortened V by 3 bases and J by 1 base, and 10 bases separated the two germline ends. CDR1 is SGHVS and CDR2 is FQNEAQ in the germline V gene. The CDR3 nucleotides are TGTGCCAGCAGCTTGTTAGGGGTTTCCTACAATGAGCAGTTCTTC. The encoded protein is CASSLLGVSYNEQFF.

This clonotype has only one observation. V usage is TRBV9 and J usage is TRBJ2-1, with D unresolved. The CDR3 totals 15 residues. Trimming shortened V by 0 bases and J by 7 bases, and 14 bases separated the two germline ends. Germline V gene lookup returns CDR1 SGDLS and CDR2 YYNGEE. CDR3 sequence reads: CASSVAPTGGNEQFF. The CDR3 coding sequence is TGTGCCAGCAGCGTAGCCCCCACCGGTGGGAATGAGCAGTTCTTC. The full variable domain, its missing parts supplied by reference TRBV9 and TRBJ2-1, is DSGVTQTPKHLITATGQRVTLRCSPRSGDLSVYWYQQSLDQGLQFLIQYYNGEERAKGNILERFSAQQFPDLHSELNLSSLELGDSALYFCASSVAPTGGNEQFFGPGTRLTVL.

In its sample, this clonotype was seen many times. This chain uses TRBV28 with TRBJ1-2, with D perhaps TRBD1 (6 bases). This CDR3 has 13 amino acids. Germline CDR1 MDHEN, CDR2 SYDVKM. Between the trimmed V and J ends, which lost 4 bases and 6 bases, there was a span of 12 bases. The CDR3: CASSSGTTNGYTF. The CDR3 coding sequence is TGTGCCAGCAGTTCCGGGACAACTAATGGCTACACCTTC.

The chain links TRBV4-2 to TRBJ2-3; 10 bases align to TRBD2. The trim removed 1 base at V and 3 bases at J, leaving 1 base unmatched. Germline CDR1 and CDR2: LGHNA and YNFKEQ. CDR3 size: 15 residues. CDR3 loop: CASSQASGRTDTQYF. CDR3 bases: TGTGCCAGCAGCCAAGCTAGCGGGAGAACAGATACGCAGTATTTT.

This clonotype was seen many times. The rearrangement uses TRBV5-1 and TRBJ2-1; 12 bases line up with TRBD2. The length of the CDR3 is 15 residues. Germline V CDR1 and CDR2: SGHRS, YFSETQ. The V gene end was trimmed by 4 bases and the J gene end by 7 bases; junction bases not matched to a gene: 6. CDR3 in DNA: TGCGCCAGCAGCACTCTAGCGGGAGGGGAGAATGAGCAGTTCTTC. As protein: CASSTLAGGENEQFF. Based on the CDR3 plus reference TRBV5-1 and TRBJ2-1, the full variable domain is KAGVTQTPRYLIKTRGQQVTLSCSPISGHRSVSWYQQTPGQGLQFLFEYFSETQRNKGNFPGRFSGRQFSNSRSEMNVSTLELGDSALYLCASSTLAGGENEQFFGPGTRLTVL.

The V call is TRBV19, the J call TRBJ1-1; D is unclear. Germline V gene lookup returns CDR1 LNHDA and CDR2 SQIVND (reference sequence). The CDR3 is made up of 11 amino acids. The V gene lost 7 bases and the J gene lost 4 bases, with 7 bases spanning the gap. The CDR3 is CASIGGTEAFF. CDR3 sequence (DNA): TGTGCCAGTATCGGTGGCACTGAAGCTTTCTTT.

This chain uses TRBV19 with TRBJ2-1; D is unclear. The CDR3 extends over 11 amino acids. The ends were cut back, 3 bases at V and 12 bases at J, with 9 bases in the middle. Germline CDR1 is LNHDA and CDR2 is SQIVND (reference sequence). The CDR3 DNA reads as TGTGCCAGTAGTATCGGAGACGTGCAGTTCTTC. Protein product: CASSIGDVQFF.

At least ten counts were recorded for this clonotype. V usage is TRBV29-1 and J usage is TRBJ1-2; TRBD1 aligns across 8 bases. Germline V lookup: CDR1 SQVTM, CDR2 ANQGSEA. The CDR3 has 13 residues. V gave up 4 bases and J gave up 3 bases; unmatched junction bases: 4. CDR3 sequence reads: CSVGTQGDYGYTF. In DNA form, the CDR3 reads TGCAGCGTTGGAACACAGGGGGACTATGGCTACACCTTC.

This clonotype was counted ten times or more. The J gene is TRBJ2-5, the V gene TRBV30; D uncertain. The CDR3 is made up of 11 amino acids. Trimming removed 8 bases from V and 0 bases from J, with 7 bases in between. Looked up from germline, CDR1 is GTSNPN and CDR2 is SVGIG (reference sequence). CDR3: CAGYNQETQYF. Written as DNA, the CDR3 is TGTGCCGGGTACAACCAAGAGACCCAGTACTTC.

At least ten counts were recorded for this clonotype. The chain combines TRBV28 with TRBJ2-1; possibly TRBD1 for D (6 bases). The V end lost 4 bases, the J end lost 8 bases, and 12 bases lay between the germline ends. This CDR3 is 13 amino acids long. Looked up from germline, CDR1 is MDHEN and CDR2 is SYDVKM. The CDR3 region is CASSSGTWDEQFF. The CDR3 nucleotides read TGTGCCAGCAGTTCCGGGACATGGGATGAGCAGTTCTTC.

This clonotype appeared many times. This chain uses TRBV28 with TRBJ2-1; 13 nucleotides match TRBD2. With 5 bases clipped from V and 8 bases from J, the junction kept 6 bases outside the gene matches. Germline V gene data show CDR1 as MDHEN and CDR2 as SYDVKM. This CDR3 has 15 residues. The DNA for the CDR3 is TGTGCCAGCAGTGTAACTAGCGGGAGGGTCCATGAGCAGTTCTTC. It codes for CASSVTSGRVHEQFF. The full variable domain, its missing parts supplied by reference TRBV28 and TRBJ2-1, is DVKVTQSSRYLVKRTGEKVFLECVQDMDHENMFWYRQDPGLGLRLIYFSYDVKMKEKGDIPEGYSVSREKKERFSLILESASTNQTSMYLCASSVTSGRVHEQFFGPGTRLTVL.